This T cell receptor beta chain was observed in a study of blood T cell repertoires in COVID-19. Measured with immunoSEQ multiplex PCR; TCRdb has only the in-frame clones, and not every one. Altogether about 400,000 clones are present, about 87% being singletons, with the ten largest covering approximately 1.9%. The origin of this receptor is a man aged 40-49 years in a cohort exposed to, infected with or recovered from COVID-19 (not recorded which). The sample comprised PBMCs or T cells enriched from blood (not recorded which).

CDR3 in DNA: TGCGCCAGCAGCTTTAACAGCTACGAAGCTTTCTTT. Its protein is CASSFNSYEAFF. This chain joins TRBV5-1 and TRBJ1-1; D call uncertain. This CDR3 has 12 amino acids. CDR1 SGHRS and CDR2 YFSETQ come from the germline V gene. V was trimmed by 2 bases and J by 8 bases, leaving 10 bases between them. Based on the CDR3 plus reference TRBV5-1 and TRBJ1-1, the full variable domain is KAGVTQTPRYLIKTRGQQVTLSCSPISGHRSVSWYQQTPGQGLQFLFEYFSETQRNKGNFPGRFSGRQFSNSRSEMNVSTLELGDSALYLCASSFNSYEAFFGQGTRLTVV.